This passage covers 22 T cell receptor beta chains from one sample sequenced in a study of blood T cell repertoires in COVID-19. Using immunoSEQ multiplex PCR, the repertoire was profiled, and TCRdb retains in-frame clones only, with some absent. The sample lists 150,000 or so clones; 80% to 90% were seen once. The sample comprised peripheral blood. These TCRs come from a man in his sixties with acute or convalescent COVID-19.

This clone appeared a few times. This chain connects TRBV5-1 to TRBJ1-3, with TRBD1 matching over 8 bases. The CDR3 contains 17 residues. V was clipped by 4 bases and J by 1 base; unmatched bases: 10. Per the germline V gene, CDR1 is SGHRS and CDR2 is YFSETQ. CDR3 residues: CASSPGGQGNSGNTIYF. The CDR3 DNA reads TGCGCCAGCAGCCCGGGCGGACAGGGTAATTCTGGAAACACCATATATTTT.

Comments on this clone: Different DNA sequences within this sample yield the same CDR3. This chain connects TRBV19 to TRBJ1-2, with a possible D match to TRBD1 (5 bases). CDR1 is LNHDA, CDR2 SQIVND, per germline (reference sequence). This CDR3 spans 13 amino acids. The ends were cut back, 2 bases at V and 4 bases at J, with 8 bases in the middle. CDR3 sequence reads: CASSIRGTYGYTF. The CDR3 nucleotides read TGTGCCAGTAGTATACGGGGGACCTATGGCTACACCTTC.

The gene calls are TRBV11-3 and TRBJ1-3, with D uncertain. This CDR3 spans 14 amino acids. With 0 bases removed from V and 2 bases from J, the gap between germline ends came to 5 bases. Germline CDR1 reads SGHNT; CDR2 reads YENEEA. This CDR3 is CASSLDGPGNTIYF. DNA for the CDR3: TGTGCCAGCAGCTTAGATGGGCCTGGAAACACCATATATTTT.

The rearrangement uses TRBV30 and TRBJ1-2, with 8 bases lining up with TRBD1. CDR3 length equals 14 residues. Germline CDR1 reads GTSNPN; CDR2 reads SVGIG (reference sequence). The V segment lost 0 bases and the J segment 4 bases; nucleotides outside the gene matches: 4. The CDR3: CAWSVRGTGYGYTF. CDR3 sequence (DNA): TGTGCCTGGAGTGTAAGGGGGACAGGCTATGGCTACACCTTC.

The rearrangement links TRBV2 to TRBJ2-1; D gene ambiguous. The germline V and J ends were trimmed by 8 bases and 0 bases, with 11 bases remaining between them. Germline CDR1 and CDR2: SNHLY and FYNNEI. This CDR3 is 14 amino acids long. CDR3 loop: CASSTESSYNEQFF. The CDR3, as DNA: TGTGCCAGCTCCACCGAGAGCTCCTACAATGAGCAGTTCTTC.

The rearrangement joins TRBV5-4 to TRBJ1-4; 7 bases map to TRBD1. The V and J ends lost 4 bases and 0 bases, in that order; junction bases with no gene match: 0. Germline-derived CDR1 and CDR2 are SGHNT and YYREEE (reference sequence). The CDR3 spans 14 residues. CDR3 region: CASSDRATNEKLFF. The DNA for the CDR3 is TGTGCCAGCAGCGACAGGGCAACTAATGAAAAACTGTTTTTT.

The V call is TRBV9, the J call TRBJ2-1; tentative D call: TRBD2 (6 bases). The CDR3 has 13 amino acids. Per germline, CDR1 SGDLS and CDR2 YYNGEE. Trimming took 3 bases from V and 9 from J, leaving 13 bases between them. CDR3 loop: CASSATRVGEQFF. The CDR3 DNA reads as TGTGCCAGCAGCGCGACTAGAGTTGGTGAGCAGTTCTTC.

The V gene is TRBV10-3, the J gene TRBJ2-7, with 9 nucleotides matching TRBD1. Trimming at V came to 4 bases and at J to 5 bases, leaving 3 bases not matched to a gene. The germline V gene encodes CDR1 ENHRY and CDR2 SYGVKD. The CDR3 contains 13 residues. CDR3 sequence reads: CAISATGGHEQYF. As DNA, the CDR3 is TGTGCCATCAGTGCGACAGGGGGTCACGAGCAGTACTTC.

This sequence joins TRBV2 and TRBJ2-7, with 11 bases that match TRBD1. V gave up 4 bases and J gave up 3 bases; unmatched junction bases: 2. The CDR3 is made up of 14 amino acids. Germline CDR1 SNHLY, CDR2 FYNNEI. CDR3 residues: CASSGTGGIYEQYF. CDR3 bases: TGTGCCAGCAGTGGGACAGGGGGCATCTACGAGCAGTACTTC. Full variable domain (rest looked up from reference TRBV2 and TRBJ2-7): EPEVTQTPSHQVTQMGQEVILRCVPISNHLYFYWYRQILGQKVEFLVSFYNNEISEKSEIFDDQFSVERPDGSNFTLKIRSTKLEDSAMYFCASSGTGGIYEQYFGPGTRLTVT.

The rearrangement joins TRBV19 to TRBJ1-1, with 9 bases fitting TRBD1. V lost 5 bases, J lost 1 base, and 2 bases stayed unmatched. Germline values: CDR1 LNHDA, CDR2 SQIVND (reference sequence). The CDR3 has 14 residues. The CDR3 region is CASSWGQGNTEAFF. In DNA, the CDR3 is TGTGCCAGTAGTTGGGGACAGGGGAACACTGAAGCTTTCTTT.

Remarks on this clone: The junction shows a germline mismatch at one end, possibly a read error. The chain combines TRBV5-1 with TRBJ2-3; the D gene is possibly TRBD1 (5 bases). Per the germline V gene, CDR1 is SGHRS and CDR2 is YFSETQ. The CDR3 totals 16 residues. CDR3 protein: CTSSLGQSRTTDTQYF. The CDR3 DNA reads TGCACCAGCAGCTTGGGGCAGTCACGAACCACAGATACGCAGTATTTT.

The chain carries TRBV5-1 and TRBJ1-6, with TRBD1 identical over 7 bases. V lost 4 bases to trimming and J lost 7 bases; unmatched junction nucleotides: 5. Germline V gene lookup returns CDR1 SGHRS and CDR2 YFSETQ. CDR3 size: 14 residues. The CDR3: CASSQGQQNSPLHF. CDR3 coding DNA: TGCGCCAGCAGCCAGGGACAGCAGAATTCACCCCTCCACTTT.

V gene TRBV18 combines with J gene TRBJ2-3; tentative D call: TRBD1 (5 bases). The germline V gene encodes CDR1 KGHSH and CDR2 LQKENI. The ends were cut back, 2 bases at V and 3 bases at J, with 12 bases in the middle. This CDR3 is 15 amino acids long. DNA of the CDR3: TGTGCCAGCTCACCAAGCCAGGGTAGGACAGATACGCAGTATTTT. Translating it yields CASSPSQGRTDTQYF.

V gene TRBV9 combines with J gene TRBJ1-3, with 8 bases matching TRBD1. Germline lookup yields CDR1 SGDLS and CDR2 YYNGEE. V gave up 4 bases and J gave up 3 bases; unmatched junction bases: 9. CDR3 length: 16 amino acids. In DNA, the CDR3 is TGTGCCAGCAGCCCCTTTTCGACAGGGGATGGAAACACCATATATTTT. Residues: CASSPFSTGDGNTIYF.

This chain links TRBV4-1 with TRBJ2-7; 8 bases agree with TRBD2. Trimming took 1 base from V and 4 from J; bases not matched to a gene: 15. Germline-derived CDR1 and CDR2 are MGHRA and YSYEKL. The CDR3 runs 18 residues. In nucleotides, the CDR3 is TGCGCCAGCAGCCAAGCGGAAAGGGCGCCTAGCGGGTTGTACGAGCAGTACTTC. Translation gives CASSQAERAPSGLYEQYF.

This clone was seen just once. This sequence joins TRBV14 and TRBJ2-2; possibly TRBD1 for D (6 bases). Trimming stripped 4 bases from V and 0 bases from J, with 15 bases between. In germline, CDR1 is SGHDN, CDR2 FVKESK. CDR3 length: 17 amino acids. The CDR3 DNA is TGTGCCAGCAGCCGCCGAGGGACATTGACGAACACCGGGGAGCTGTTTTTT. Translating it yields CASSRRGTLTNTGELFF. The variable domain in full, completed from reference TRBV14 and TRBJ2-2, reads EAGVTQFPSHSVIEKGQTVTLRCDPISGHDNLYWYRRVMGKEIKFLLHFVKESKQDESGMPNNRFLAERTGGTYSTLKVQPAELEDSGVYFCASSRRGTLTNTGELFFGEGSRLTVL.

In DNA, the CDR3 is TGTGCCAGCAGTGTTCGGGGAGACACTGAAGCTTTCTTT. Its protein product is CASSVRGDTEAFF. The chain is built from TRBV2 and TRBJ1-1; D unresolved. CDR3 length: 13 amino acids. Deletions cut 4 bases from V and 3 bases from J, with 9 bases between. CDR1 is SNHLY, CDR2 FYNNEI, per germline.

This chain joins TRBV25-1 and TRBJ1-2, with D possibly being TRBD1 (6 bases). The V and J ends lost 4 bases and 0 bases respectively, with 18 bases between them. The germline V gene encodes CDR1 MGHDK and CDR2 SYGVNS. The CDR3 spans 17 residues. The CDR3 here is CASSGLQGTIANYGYTF. CDR3 coding DNA: TGTGCCAGCAGTGGGTTACAGGGTACCATAGCTAACTATGGCTACACCTTC.

This sequence joins TRBV29-1 and TRBJ2-2; TRBD1 matches 8 bases. The germline V gene encodes CDR1 SQVTM and CDR2 ANQGSEA. J was trimmed by 8 bases and V by 6 bases; bases with no gene match: 5. CDR3 size: 12 residues. CDR3 protein: CSVAGGVGELFF. The CDR3 DNA sequence: TGCAGCGTCGCAGGGGGCGTAGGGGAGCTGTTTTTT.

The chain employs TRBV19 and TRBJ1-1; D is possibly TRBD1 (5 bases). In germline, CDR1 is LNHDA, CDR2 SQIVND (reference sequence). Trimming left V 4 bases short and J 4 bases short, with 10 bases between. CDR3 length equals 13 residues. The CDR3 nucleotides read TGTGCCAGTAGTACGGGGGTGGGCACTGAAGCTTTCTTT. This gives the protein CASSTGVGTEAFF.

This chain connects TRBV19 to TRBJ1-2, with D tentatively TRBD1 (6 bases). Germline CDR1 and CDR2: LNHDA and SQIVND (reference sequence). The germline V and J ends were trimmed by 4 bases and 7 bases, with 13 bases remaining between them. CDR3 length equals 13 residues. CDR3 sequence (DNA): TGTGCCAGTAGTAATTCAGGGGCAGGTGGCTACACCTTC. This codes for CASSNSGAGGYTF.

This chain connects TRBV4-1 to TRBJ1-1; maybe TRBD1 (5 bases). Germline V CDR1 and CDR2: MGHRA, YSYEKL. The CDR3 totals 16 residues. Trimming took 6 bases from V and 6 from J, leaving 23 bases between them. The CDR3 DNA sequence: TGCGCCAGCAGACGACAATCCGACGGGGGGAGTGCTGAAGCTTTCTTT. It encodes CASRRQSDGGSAEAFF.